The 26 T cell receptor beta chains presented below share a single source sample, sequenced in a study of T cell responses to AZD1222 COVID-19 vaccine. Data came from immunoSEQ multiplex PCR; TCRdb stores just in-frame clones and leaves some out. Of around 110,000 clones in the sample, roughly 93% are singletons; the top ten hold about 1.6%. Material: peripheral blood, obtained 28 days after the second AZD1222 dose. The receptors were sampled from an adult who received the AZD1222 COVID-19 vaccine.

V is TRBV7-5 and J is TRBJ2-2; the table names TRBD2, a call not compared with the DNA. TRBV7-5 counts as a pseudogene. The CDR3 has 16 residues. The CDR3 nucleotides read TGTGCCAGAAGCTTAGTGTCGTTATCGAACACCGGGGAGCTGTTTTTT. Amino acids: CARSLVSLSNTGELFF.

The J gene is TRBJ1-2, the V gene TRBV5-5; the D is unclear. The germline gives CDR1 SGHKS, CDR2 YYEKEE (reference sequence). V was shortened by 0 bases and J by 7 bases, with 13 bases between the two germline ends. This CDR3 is 14 amino acids long. CDR3 region: CASSLGHISPGYTF. Here the CDR3 DNA reads TGTGCCAGCAGCTTGGGACACATCTCTCCTGGCTACACCTTC. The variable domain in full, completed from reference TRBV5-5 and TRBJ1-2, reads DAGVTQSPTHLIKTRGQQVTLRCSPISGHKSVSWYQQVLGQGPQFIFQYYEKEERGRGNFPDRFSARQFPNYSSELNVNALLLGDSALYLCASSLGHISPGYTFGSGTRLTVV.

V is TRBV29-1 and J is TRBJ1-1; a possible D gene is TRBD1 (6 bases). CDR1 and CDR2 from the germline V gene are SQVTM and ANQGSEA. The germline V and J ends were trimmed by 8 bases and 5 bases, with 15 bases remaining between them. CDR3 size: 12 residues. In DNA, the CDR3 is TGCAGCTCTCGACAGGTCGGGACTGAAGCTTTCTTT. As protein: CSSRQVGTEAFF.

The gene calls are TRBV2 and TRBJ1-6; 7 bases are a match to TRBD1. This CDR3 spans 15 amino acids. V lost 4 bases, J lost 9 bases, and 9 bases stayed unmatched. Germline V gene lookup returns CDR1 SNHLY and CDR2 FYNNEI. This CDR3 is CASSGPGQGGSPLHF. CDR3 coding DNA: TGTGCCAGCAGTGGACCAGGGCAGGGGGGTTCACCCCTCCACTTT.

The V gene is TRBV7-3, the J gene TRBJ2-5; possibly TRBD2 for D (5 bases). V was pared by 5 bases and J by 2 bases, with 12 bases between. The CDR3 consists of 14 residues. Germline V CDR1 and CDR2: SGHTA, FQGTGA. The CDR3: CASSPRPGQETQYF. CDR3 sequence (DNA): TGTGCCAGCAGCCCGAGGCCGGGACAAGAGACCCAGTACTTC.

This clone was observed once. V usage is TRBV5-6 and J usage is TRBJ2-7, with 7 bases fitting TRBD2. The germline V gene encodes CDR1 SGHDT and CDR2 YYEEEE. J gave up 3 bases and V 0 bases, and 6 bases lay outside the gene matches. The length of the CDR3 is 15 residues. The CDR3 DNA sequence: TGTGCCAGCAGCTTGGGGGCGGGAGAGTTCTACGAGCAGTACTTC. This translates into CASSLGAGEFYEQYF.

In its sample, this clone was seen once. The J gene is TRBJ1-3, the V gene TRBV9, with a possible D match to TRBD1 (5 bases). Germline-derived CDR1 and CDR2 are SGDLS and YYNGEE. The V gene lost 3 bases and the J gene lost 0 bases, with 7 bases spanning the gap. This CDR3 spans 14 amino acids. CDR3 protein: CASSGGVSGNTIYF. The CDR3, as DNA: TGTGCCAGCAGCGGAGGGGTCTCTGGAAACACCATATATTTT.

The chain couples TRBV18 to TRBJ2-2; 7 bases fit TRBD1. CDR3 size: 16 residues. Trimming removed 5 bases from V and 2 bases from J; junction bases left unmatched: 8. CDR1 is KGHSH, CDR2 LQKENI, per germline. CDR3 region: CASSEQGFQNTGELFF. CDR3 in DNA: TGTGCCAGCTCAGAACAGGGGTTCCAAAACACCGGGGAGCTGTTTTTT.

CDR3: CASSMIGRNQPQHF. CDR3 nucleotide sequence: TGTGCCAGCAGTATGATAGGACGCAATCAGCCCCAGCATTTT. The rearrangement joins TRBV6-5 to TRBJ1-5; D gene unclear. The V end was cut by 5 bases, the J end by 2 bases, with 10 bases between. CDR3 length equals 14 residues. Per the germline V gene, CDR1 is MNHEY and CDR2 is SVGAGI.

For the CDR3, the DNA is TGCGCCAGCAGTACCGGGACTGGGATCTACGAGCAGTACTTC. It specifies CASSTGTGIYEQYF. The chain carries TRBV10-2 and TRBJ2-7, with a tentative D call TRBD2 (6 bases). The CDR3 runs 14 residues. V was trimmed by 5 bases and J by 3 bases, leaving 14 bases between them. Germline CDR1 is WSHSY and CDR2 is SAAADI.

The chain links TRBV19 to TRBJ1-2, with no clear D. CDR3 length: 11 residues. Between the trimmed V and J ends, which lost 8 bases and 2 bases, there was a span of 6 bases. Germline CDR1 is LNHDA and CDR2 is SQIVND (reference sequence). The CDR3 loop is CASSGNYGYTF. The DNA for the CDR3 is TGTGCCAGTTCAGGAAACTATGGCTACACCTTC.

The J gene is TRBJ1-5, the V gene TRBV4-2, with D maybe TRBD1 (6 bases). From germline, CDR1 is LGHNA and CDR2 YNFKEQ. The CDR3 consists of 17 residues. V lost 3 bases to trimming and J lost 0 bases, with 15 bases between them. DNA of the CDR3: TGTGCCAGCAGCCAGCACTCAGGGGACTATAGCAATCAGCCCCAGCATTTT. This encodes CASSQHSGDYSNQPQHF.

The chain is built from TRBV7-3 and TRBJ2-7; TRBD1 or TRBD2 may be the D gene (7 bases each). CDR1 and CDR2 (germline): SGHTA, FQGTGA. CDR3 length: 13 amino acids. Trimming removed 4 bases from V and 6 bases from J, with 13 bases in between. The CDR3 reads CASSYTGEGEQYF. The CDR3 DNA reads as TGTGCCAGCAGCTATACAGGGGAGGGCGAGCAGTACTTC.

V is TRBV27 and J is TRBJ2-7, with a weak D call TRBD2 (5 bases). Germline V gives CDR1 MNHEY, CDR2 SMNVEV (reference sequence). Trimming removed 7 bases from V and 1 base from J, with 17 bases in between. The CDR3 length is 15 residues. This CDR3 reads CASKRSPDLSYEQYF. The CDR3 DNA is TGTGCCAGCAAAAGATCGCCGGACTTATCCTACGAGCAGTACTTC.

The rearrangement uses TRBV28 and TRBJ1-5; no reliable D call. This CDR3 is built from 14 residues. The V gene's germline CDR1 is MDHEN and CDR2 SYDVKM. V was cut by 3 bases and J by 7 bases, with 13 bases left in between. The CDR3 DNA reads TGTGCCAGCAGTTTGGGTCTCTATAGGCAGCCCCAGCATTTT. Translating it yields CASSLGLYRQPQHF.

This rearrangement joins TRBV10-3 to TRBJ1-1; D not resolved. Germline-derived CDR1 and CDR2 are ENHRY and SYGVKD. The CDR3 sequence is 13 residues long. Trimming took 6 bases from V and 3 from J, leaving 11 bases between them. The CDR3 DNA follows: TGTGCCATCAGACGGGCTCAAGACACTGAAGCTTTCTTT. Translated: CAIRRAQDTEAFF.

The gene calls are TRBV6-5 and TRBJ1-4; 9 nucleotides agree with TRBD1. CDR3 length: 16 residues. CDR1 MNHEY and CDR2 SVGAGI come from the germline V gene. J lost 5 bases, V lost 4 bases, and 8 bases had no gene match. The CDR3 is CASSSHPGQGNEKLFF. The CDR3 DNA follows: TGTGCCAGCAGTTCCCACCCGGGACAGGGAAATGAAAAACTGTTTTTT.

The CDR3 is CAIRSGLGAYNEQFF. In DNA, the CDR3 is TGTGCCATCAGATCCGGACTAGGAGCCTACAATGAGCAGTTCTTC. The rearrangement joins TRBV10-3 to TRBJ2-1, with TRBD2 identical over 7 bases. Germline V gene lookup returns CDR1 ENHRY and CDR2 SYGVKD. The J segment lost 2 bases and the V segment lost 6 bases, leaving 7 bases of the junction unmatched. CDR3 length: 15 amino acids.

This clone has a single count. The gene calls are TRBV27 and TRBJ1-5; 8 positions match TRBD1. From germline, CDR1 is MNHEY and CDR2 SMNVEV (reference sequence). The CDR3 length is 15 residues. V lost 5 bases to trimming and J lost 0 bases; unmatched junction nucleotides: 3. In DNA form, the CDR3 reads TGTGCCAGCAGTACGGACAGGGCTAGCAATCAGCCCCAGCATTTT. It translates to CASSTDRASNQPQHF.

This clone was counted a single time. The chain employs TRBV28 and TRBJ2-5; 10 bases fit TRBD2. Germline V gene data show CDR1 as MDHEN and CDR2 as SYDVKM. V lost 2 bases, J lost 2 bases, and 8 bases stayed unmatched. The CDR3 covers 17 residues. The CDR3 region has the DNA TGTGCCAGCAGTTTACCGAGACTAGCGGGTTCTCAAGAGACCCAGTACTTC. The encoded protein is CASSLPRLAGSQETQYF.

The V and J genes are TRBV30 and TRBJ1-2; 9 bases are shared with TRBD1. The CDR3 is 14 residues long. Germline V gene sequence: CDR1 GTSNPN, CDR2 SVGIG (reference sequence). V trimming: 3 bases; J trimming: 8 bases; junction bases outside the gene matches: 10. CDR3 bases: TGTGCCTGGAGAGGGTGGGGACAGGGTGGCGGCTACACCTTC. The encoded protein is CAWRGWGQGGGYTF.

The J gene is TRBJ1-6, the V gene TRBV6-2 or TRBV6-3; 7 bases line up with TRBD1. Looked up from germline, CDR1 is MNHEY and CDR2 is SVGEGT. This CDR3 region has 12 residues. V shed 5 bases and J 16 bases; nucleotides not matched to a gene: 8. The CDR3 loop reads CASSLMGTVLHF. The CDR3 DNA sequence: TGTGCCAGCAGTCTTATGGGGACAGTACTCCACTTT.

The genes are TRBV18 and TRBJ1-1, with TRBD1 as a possible D gene (5 bases). Trimming removed 2 bases from V and 2 bases from J, with 15 bases in between. CDR1 and CDR2 from the germline V gene are KGHSH and LQKENI. The CDR3 loop spans 16 amino acids. The CDR3 DNA reads as TGTGCCAGCTCACCATATGGCGAAAGGGGAAACACTGAAGCTTTCTTT. Protein product: CASSPYGERGNTEAFF.

The chain joins TRBV29-1 to TRBJ2-3; 9 bases fit TRBD2. The germline CDR1 and CDR2 sequences are SQVTM and ANQGSEA. The V gene end was trimmed by 2 bases and the J gene end by 2 bases; junction bases not matched to a gene: 5. This CDR3 is 15 amino acids long. The CDR3 sequence: CSVELAGDTTDTQYF. DNA of the CDR3: TGCAGCGTTGAATTAGCGGGAGACACCACAGATACGCAGTATTTT.

The chain links TRBV5-1 to TRBJ1-1, with D unclear. Germline CDR1 SGHRS, CDR2 YFSETQ. The CDR3 covers 19 residues. With 4 bases removed from V and 1 base from J, the gap between germline ends came to 26 bases. The DNA of the CDR3 is TGCGCCAGCAGCCTCACCCCCGGACGAAGGGCTTCCGAGAACACTGAAGCTTTCTTT. Amino acid sequence: CASSLTPGRRASENTEAFF.

J is TRBJ2-7 and V is TRBV28; D is uncertain. CDR1 and CDR2 (germline): MDHEN, SYDVKM. V was cut by 5 bases and J by 4 bases, with 6 bases left in between. This CDR3 is 11 amino acids long. In DNA, the CDR3 is TGTGCCAGCAGTCCTCGATACGAGCAGTACTTC. Its translation: CASSPRYEQYF.